This T cell receptor (beta chain) originates from a study of regulatory T cells in long-lasting Graves disease. This CDR3 is 18 amino acids long. The germline V gene has CDR1 MNHNS and CDR2 SASEGT. Unmatched junction bases numbered 8, after V lost 6 bases and J lost 0 bases. Sequencing libraries for TCR beta were prepared with iRepertoire HTBI primers and Arm-PCR of CDR3 regions. TCRdb reanalysed the multiplex PCR reads using MiXCR and keeps one entry per CDR3 protein. The sample holds approximately 540,000 distinct CDR3 sequences, 9.5% to 15% seen once. Time point: newly diagnosed GD, antithyroid drugs for less than 3 months. RNA from PBMCs was the source of the TCR library. The patients were drawn from one endocrinology department in Xi'an, China. The same data also went into a second study, on T cells in Graves' hyperthyroidism and ophthalmopathy. That paper adds: An initial round of RT-PCR targeting the TCR CDR3 relied on the HTBI primer set.

The TCR sequence derives from a woman aged 25 to 39 with Graves disease. The chain joins TRBV6-1 to TRBJ2-6, with 10 bases identical to TRBD1. Sequenced material: peripheral blood mononuclear cells (PBMCs), taken at new diagnosis, from a patient treated with antithyroid drugs. DNA for the CDR3: TGTGCCAGCAGCTGGGGACAGGGGAGGTCCTCTGGGGCCAACGTCCTGACTTTC. Protein product: CASSWGQGRSSGANVLTF.